This TCR beta chain was sequenced in a study of CXCR3-negative and CXCR3-positive naive CD8 T cells. The study, taken as a whole, reports: Higher TRB CDR3 hydrophobicity marked CXCR3-positive naive cells relative to CXCR3-negative naive cells. Whereas both naive subsets had comparably high diversity, memory CD8+ cells had much lower diversity. TCR interaction strength was inferred from TRB CDR3 physicochemistry, as CD5 matched across naive subsets.

Preparation of TRB cDNA libraries relied on 5' RACE carrying UMI labels. No DNA is given; TCRdb re-called the 5' RACE reads and lists each CDR3 protein once. The sample totals tens of thousands of distinct CDR3 sequences. Notes on this clonotype: Antigen specificity is unknown.

From germline, CDR1 is MGHDK and CDR2 SYGVNS. The CDR3 has 15 residues. Naive CD8+ T cells had a CD45RO-CCR7+CD27+CD95- phenotype. The sample comprised naive CXCR3+ CD8+ T cells from blood. As to subset: CD45RO-CCR7+CD27+CD95- naive CD8+ T cells expressing CXCR3 (TNR3+). The TCR originated in a human donor in good health. Some clones in this sample may be carry-over from other donors' samples. The chain joins TRBV25-1 to TRBJ2-7; no DNA is available, so the TRBD1 call from TCRdb remains unchecked. The CDR3 sequence: CASSEPQGLMGEQYF.